Shown below are 9 T cell receptor beta chains from a single sample sequenced in a study of T cell repertoires in ileal Crohn's disease. The protocol was immunoSEQ multiplex PCR, while the TCRdb copy is restricted to in-frame clones and leaves out a portion. The sample contains around 14,000 clones, about 73% of which appear only once. Sequencing input: ileal tissue. The source is an adult with Crohn's disease.

The rearrangement uses TRBV19 and TRBJ1-1, with D tentatively TRBD1 (6 bases). This CDR3 is built from 13 residues. Deletions cut 4 bases from V and 1 base from J, with 7 bases between. Germline assignment: CDR1 LNHDA and CDR2 SQIVND (reference sequence). CDR3 sequence: CASSTTGNTEAFF. The CDR3, as DNA: TGTGCCAGTAGTACGACAGGGAACACTGAAGCTTTCTTT.

This clone appeared a single time. This chain connects TRBV9 to TRBJ2-6, with D tentatively TRBD1 (6 bases). V lost 4 bases and J lost 0, with 8 bases in between. The germline gives CDR1 SGDLS, CDR2 YYNGEE. CDR3 length equals 15 residues. Here the CDR3 reads CASSTRGSGANVLTF. The DNA for the CDR3 is TGTGCCAGCAGCACCAGGGGCTCTGGGGCCAACGTCCTGACTTTC.

Only one count was recorded for this clone. The chain joins TRBV10-3 to TRBJ1-1; 9 bases line up with TRBD1. Germline CDR1 and CDR2: ENHRY and SYGVKD. The junction had 3 bases not matched to a gene; V was cut back by 2 bases and J by 2 bases. The CDR3 has 15 residues. DNA of the CDR3: TGTGCCATCAGTGAGCCGGGACAGGGCAACACTGAAGCTTTCTTT. Its protein is CAISEPGQGNTEAFF.

In nucleotides, the CDR3 is TGTGCCAGCAGCGACACCCAGTTACAGACCCAGTACTTC. Amino acid sequence: CASSDTQLQTQYF. V gene TRBV7-6 combines with J gene TRBJ2-5; D unresolved. CDR1 SGHVS and CDR2 FNYEAQ come from the germline V gene. This CDR3 has 13 residues. Trimming removed 5 bases at V and 6 bases at J, with 13 bases between. The variable domain in full, with the rest retrieved from reference TRBV7-6 and TRBJ2-5, is GAGVSQSPRYKVTKRGQDVALRCDPISGHVSLYWYRQALGQGPEFLTYFNYEAQQDKSGLPNDRFSAERPEGSISTLTIQRTEQRDSAMYRCASSDTQLQTQYFGPGTRLLVL.

The CDR3 DNA follows: TGCGCCAGCAGCTTAGACAGTTCCGGAAACACCATATATTTT. Translated: CASSLDSSGNTIYF. The chain combines TRBV5-1 with TRBJ1-3; a weak D match, TRBD1 (5 bases). CDR1 and CDR2 (germline): SGHRS, YFSETQ. V lost 2 bases and J 4 bases, leaving 10 bases between the germline ends. This CDR3 contains 14 residues.

The chain recombines TRBV19 with TRBJ2-4; possible D gene TRBD2, 6 bases. Trimming shortened V by 7 bases and J by 0 bases, and 19 bases separated the two germline ends. CDR3 length: 17 residues. Germline CDR1 reads LNHDA; CDR2 reads SQIVND (reference sequence). CDR3 nucleotide sequence: TGTGCCAGTATAGGGTACGCGGGGCCTCTAGCCAAAAACATTCAGTACTTC. Encoded protein: CASIGYAGPLAKNIQYF. Based on the CDR3 plus reference TRBV19 and TRBJ2-4, the full variable domain is DGGITQSPKYLFRKEGQNVTLSCEQNLNHDAMYWYRQDPGQGLRLIYYSQIVNDFQKGDIAEGYSVSREKKESFPLTVTSAQKNPTAFYLCASIGYAGPLAKNIQYFGAGTRLSVL.

In its sample, this clone was seen once. The V and J genes are TRBV6-1 and TRBJ2-3, with a tentative D call TRBD2 (7 bases). Trimming stripped 1 base from V and 3 bases from J, with 11 bases between. The CDR3 covers 15 residues. CDR1 and CDR2 from the germline V gene are MNHNS and SASEGT. CDR3 coding DNA: TGTGCCAGCAGTGAAGGGGGGGGCGCGACAGATACGCAGTATTTT. Amino acids: CASSEGGGATDTQYF.

The chain has TRBV11-1 and TRBJ1-1, with D hard to call. V lost 3 bases and J 5 bases, leaving 10 bases between the germline ends. From germline, CDR1 is SGHAT and CDR2 FQDESV (reference sequence). The CDR3 has 13 amino acids. For the CDR3, the DNA is TGTGCCAGCAGCTTCGGGTCTAGGACTGAAGCTTTCTTT. It specifies CASSFGSRTEAFF.

The V gene is TRBV30, the J gene TRBJ2-1; D is possibly TRBD1 (6 bases). Germline V gene sequence: CDR1 GTSNPN, CDR2 SVGIG (reference sequence). Trimming took 3 bases from V and 9 from J, leaving 18 bases between them. This CDR3 region has 14 residues. The CDR3 DNA reads as TGTGCCTGGAGGGGGGCTCAGGGGTTCCTTGAGCAGTTCTTC. It is translated as CAWRGAQGFLEQFF.